Each of the 17 T cell receptor beta chains below was sequenced from the same sample in a study of beta chain features in type 1 diabetes. Expressed TCRB transcripts were sequenced after all isolated RNA was converted to cDNA. Only in-frame clones appear in the TCRdb table, and some are missing; sequencing was by immunoSEQ multiplex PCR. The sample yields hundreds of thousands of clones, roughly 16% seen once. Material: naive CD4+ T cells from blood. The origin of the receptors is a man aged 18 to 29 in good health.

This chain connects TRBV14 to TRBJ1-1; TRBD1 matches 7 bases. V lost 2 bases and J lost 5; bases outside the gene matches: 8. Germline V CDR1 and CDR2: SGHDN, FVKESK. This CDR3 region has 15 residues. CDR3 loop: CASSQNRGGGTEAFF. The CDR3 nucleotides are TGTGCCAGCAGCCAAAACAGGGGTGGAGGAACTGAAGCTTTCTTT.

The chain uses TRBV30 and TRBJ1-5; tentatively, D is TRBD1 (6 bases). V was trimmed by 1 base and J by 1 base, leaving 17 bases between them. Germline CDR1 reads GTSNPN; CDR2 reads SVGIG (reference sequence). The CDR3 runs to 17 residues. CDR3 amino acids: CAWSAQGRGWSNQPQHF. CDR3 bases: TGTGCCTGGAGTGCCCAGGGCAGGGGATGGAGCAATCAGCCCCAGCATTTT.

CDR3 protein: CASSLTLVRYNEQFF. CDR3 in DNA: TGTGCCAGCTCACTGACCTTGGTCCGTTACAATGAGCAGTTCTTC. V usage is TRBV18 and J usage is TRBJ2-1; unclear D gene. Germline V CDR1 and CDR2: KGHSH, LQKENI. The CDR3 sequence is 15 residues long. Trimming left V 4 bases short and J 4 bases short, with 14 bases between.

This clone was found a few times. The gene calls are TRBV15 and TRBJ2-5, with 10 bases lining up with TRBD2. The CDR3 runs to 18 residues. The germline gives CDR1 LNHNV, CDR2 YYDKDF (reference sequence). Unmatched junction bases numbered 14, after V lost 5 bases and J lost 2 bases. The CDR3 sequence is CATSLGALAGITQETQYF. CDR3 in DNA: TGTGCCACCAGCCTCGGGGCACTAGCGGGGATAACACAAGAGACCCAGTACTTC.

The V gene is TRBV18, the J gene TRBJ1-2; D is ambiguous. Trimming stripped 3 bases from V and 2 bases from J, with 10 bases between. The CDR3 extends over 14 amino acids. Looked up from germline, CDR1 is KGHSH and CDR2 is LQKENI. The CDR3 loop reads CASSPGRTNYGYTF. The CDR3 nucleotides read TGTGCCAGCTCACCCGGGCGGACGAACTATGGCTACACCTTC. The whole variable domain, filled in from reference TRBV18 and TRBJ1-2, reads NAGVMQNPRHLVRRRGQEARLRCSPMKGHSHVYWYRQLPEEGLKFMVYLQKENIIDESGMPKERFSAEFPKEGPSILRIQQVVRGDSAAYFCASSPGRTNYGYTFGSGTRLTVV.

This clone was recorded a few times. The rearrangement joins TRBV2 to TRBJ2-6; D may be TRBD1 (6 bases). The CDR3 sequence is 15 residues long. V was cut by 5 bases and J by 3 bases, with 11 bases left in between. The germline CDR1 and CDR2 sequences are SNHLY and FYNNEI. CDR3 amino acids: CASSREQGGANVLTF. The CDR3 DNA reads TGTGCCAGCAGTCGGGAACAGGGTGGGGCCAACGTCCTGACTTTC.

In its sample, this clone was seen a few times. The chain couples TRBV7-9 to TRBJ2-7; no reliable D call. V was pared by 2 bases and J by 2 bases, with 13 bases between. The CDR3 contains 15 residues. The germline gives CDR1 SEHNR, CDR2 FQNEAQ (reference sequence). CDR3 nucleotide sequence: TGTGCCAGCAGCTTAAGCCGCCACGCAACCTACGAGCAGTACTTC. Protein sequence: CASSLSRHATYEQYF.

The genes are TRBV2 and TRBJ2-1, with 7 bases matching TRBD1. The CDR3 has 15 amino acids. J lost 8 bases, V lost 6 bases, and 13 bases had no gene match. The germline V gene has CDR1 SNHLY and CDR2 FYNNEI. The CDR3 nucleotides are TGTGCCAGCAGAAGCGCGACAGGGCCCAATTATGAGCAGTTCTTC. The encoded protein is CASRSATGPNYEQFF.

This clone was seen a handful of times. The CDR3 nucleotides read TGTGCCAGCAGTTTACTAGCGGGGGGGCCGGATACGCAGTATTTT. Residues: CASSLLAGGPDTQYF. The chain employs TRBV28 and TRBJ2-3; TRBD2 agrees at 12 bases. V lost 2 bases and J lost 6; bases outside the gene matches: 3. The CDR3 has 15 residues. CDR1 and CDR2 from the germline V gene are MDHEN and SYDVKM.

This clone was observed a handful of times. The V call is TRBV11-2, the J call TRBJ1-2; 9 bases are a match to TRBD1. After removal of 5 bases from V and 6 bases from J, the junction contained 13 bases not matched to a gene. Germline assignment: CDR1 SGHAT and CDR2 FQNNGV. The length of the CDR3 is 16 residues. CDR3 sequence reads: CASSPLQGASMDGYTF. The CDR3 DNA follows: TGTGCCAGCAGCCCCCTACAGGGGGCGTCCATGGATGGCTACACCTTC.

The chain joins TRBV6-5 to TRBJ1-3, with TRBD1 matching over 7 bases. The CDR3 sequence is 14 residues long. Germline V gene sequence: CDR1 MNHEY, CDR2 SVGAGI. The J segment lost 7 bases and the V segment lost 0 bases, leaving 3 bases of the junction unmatched. The chain's CDR3 is CASSYSTGRNTIYF. The CDR3 DNA follows: TGTGCCAGCAGTTACTCGACAGGGAGGAACACCATATATTTT.

The chain uses TRBV6-6 and TRBJ1-6; D is possibly TRBD1 (5 bases). The CDR3 covers 16 residues. Germline CDR1 reads MNHNY; CDR2 reads SVGAGI (reference sequence). Between the trimmed V and J ends, which lost 6 bases and 2 bases, there was a span of 14 bases. The DNA for the CDR3 is TGTGCCAGCAGCAACCGGGGGACCGCCTATAATTCACCCCTCCACTTT. This encodes CASSNRGTAYNSPLHF.

V and J are TRBV30 and TRBJ2-7; a possible D gene is TRBD1 (5 bases). This CDR3 is 13 amino acids long. V was clipped by 6 bases and J by 0 bases, with 12 bases between them. In germline, CDR1 is GTSNPN, CDR2 SVGIG (reference sequence). In DNA form, the CDR3 reads TGTGCCTGTTTGAGACAGACCTCCTACGAGCAGTACTTC. Translated: CACLRQTSYEQYF.

The rearrangement joins TRBV4-2 to TRBJ2-3; 8 bases fit TRBD2. The trim removed 3 bases at V and 5 bases at J, leaving 7 bases unmatched. The germline gives CDR1 LGHNA, CDR2 YNFKEQ. There are 15 residues in the CDR3. The CDR3 loop is CASSQPGTSRDTQYF. CDR3 DNA sequence: TGTGCCAGCAGCCAGCCCGGGACTAGTCGAGATACGCAGTATTTT.

The chain recombines TRBV4-2 with TRBJ1-4; 8 positions agree with TRBD1. V shed 8 bases and J 2 bases; nucleotides not matched to a gene: 4. Germline V gene data show CDR1 as LGHNA and CDR2 as YNFKEQ. CDR3 length equals 14 residues. The DNA for the CDR3 is TGTGCCAGCGGGAGGACAGGGACTAATGAAAAACTGTTTTTT. Translated, it gives CASGRTGTNEKLFF.

The rearrangement joins TRBV5-1 to TRBJ1-4; no firm D call. V was trimmed by 0 bases and J by 3 bases, leaving 6 bases between them. Germline assignment: CDR1 SGHRS and CDR2 YFSETQ. The CDR3 consists of 14 residues. CDR3 in DNA: TGCGCCAGCAGCTTGGAACACGCTAATGAAAAACTGTTTTTT. This translates into CASSLEHANEKLFF.

This clone was counted between two and nine times. This sequence joins TRBV4-3 and TRBJ1-6; the match to TRBD1 covers 9 bases. CDR3 length: 15 amino acids. The V segment lost 4 bases and the J segment 10 bases; nucleotides outside the gene matches: 8. The germline V gene has CDR1 LGHNA and CDR2 YSLEER. The CDR3 sequence is CASSPKGQGRSPLHF. The CDR3 nucleotides read TGCGCCAGCAGCCCAAAGGGACAGGGTAGATCACCCCTCCACTTT.